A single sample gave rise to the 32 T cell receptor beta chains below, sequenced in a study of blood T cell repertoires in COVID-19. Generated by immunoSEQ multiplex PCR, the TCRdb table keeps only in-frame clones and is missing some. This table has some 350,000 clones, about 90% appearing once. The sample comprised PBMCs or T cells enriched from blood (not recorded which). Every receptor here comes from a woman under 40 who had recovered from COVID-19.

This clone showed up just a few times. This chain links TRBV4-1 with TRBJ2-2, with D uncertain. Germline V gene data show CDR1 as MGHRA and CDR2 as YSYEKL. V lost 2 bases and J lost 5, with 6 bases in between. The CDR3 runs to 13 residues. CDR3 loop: CASSQQWTGELFF. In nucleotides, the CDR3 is TGCGCCAGCAGCCAACAGTGGACCGGGGAGCTGTTTTTT.

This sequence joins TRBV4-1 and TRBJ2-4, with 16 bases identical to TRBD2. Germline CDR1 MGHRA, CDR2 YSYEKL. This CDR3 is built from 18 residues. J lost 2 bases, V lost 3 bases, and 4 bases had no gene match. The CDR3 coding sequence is TGCGCCAGCAGCCAGGGACTAGCGGGGGGGTTTCCCAAAAACATTCAGTACTTC. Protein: CASSQGLAGGFPKNIQYF.

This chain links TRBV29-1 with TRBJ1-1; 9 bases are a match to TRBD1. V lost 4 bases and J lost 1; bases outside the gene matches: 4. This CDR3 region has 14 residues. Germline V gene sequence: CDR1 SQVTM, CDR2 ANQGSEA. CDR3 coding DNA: TGCAGCGTTGTCCGGGACAGGGAGAACACTGAAGCTTTCTTT. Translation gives CSVVRDRENTEAFF.

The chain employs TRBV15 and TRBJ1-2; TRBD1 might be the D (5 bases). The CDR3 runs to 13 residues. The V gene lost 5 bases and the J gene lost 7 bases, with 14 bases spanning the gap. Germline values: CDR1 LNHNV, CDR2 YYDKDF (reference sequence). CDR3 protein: CATSLQLRGGYTF. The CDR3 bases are TGTGCCACCAGCCTTCAGTTAAGGGGTGGCTACACCTTC.

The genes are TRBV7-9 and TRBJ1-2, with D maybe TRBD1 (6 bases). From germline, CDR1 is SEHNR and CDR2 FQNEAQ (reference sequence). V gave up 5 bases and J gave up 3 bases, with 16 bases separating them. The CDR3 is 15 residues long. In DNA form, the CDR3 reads TGTGCCAGCAGCCTACAGGGAATAACACACTATGGCTACACCTTC. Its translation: CASSLQGITHYGYTF.

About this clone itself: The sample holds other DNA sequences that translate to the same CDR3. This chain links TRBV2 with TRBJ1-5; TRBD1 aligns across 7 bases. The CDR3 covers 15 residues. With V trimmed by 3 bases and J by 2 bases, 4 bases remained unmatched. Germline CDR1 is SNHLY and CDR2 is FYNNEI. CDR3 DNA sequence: TGTGCCAGCAGTGAGACAGGGATAGGCAATCAGCCCCAGCATTTT. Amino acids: CASSETGIGNQPQHF.

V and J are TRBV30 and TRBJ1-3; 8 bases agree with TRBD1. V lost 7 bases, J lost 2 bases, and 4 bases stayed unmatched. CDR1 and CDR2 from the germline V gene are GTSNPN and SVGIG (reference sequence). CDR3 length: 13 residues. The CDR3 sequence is CALAGGTGNTIYF. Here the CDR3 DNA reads TGTGCCTTAGCAGGGGGCACTGGAAACACCATATATTTT.

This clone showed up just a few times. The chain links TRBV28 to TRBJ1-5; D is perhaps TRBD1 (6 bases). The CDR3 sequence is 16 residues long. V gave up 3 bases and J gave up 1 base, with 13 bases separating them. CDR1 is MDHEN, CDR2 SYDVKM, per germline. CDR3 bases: TGTGCCAGCAGTTTGGTACAGGGAGGGAGCAATCAGCCCCAGCATTTT. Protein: CASSLVQGGSNQPQHF.

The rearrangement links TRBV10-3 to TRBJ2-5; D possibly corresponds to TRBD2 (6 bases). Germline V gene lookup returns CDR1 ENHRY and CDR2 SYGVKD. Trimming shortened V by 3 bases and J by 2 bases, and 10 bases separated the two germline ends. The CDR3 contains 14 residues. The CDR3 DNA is TGTGCCATCAGTGACCGACTAGTGCAAGAGACCCAGTACTTC. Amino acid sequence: CAISDRLVQETQYF.

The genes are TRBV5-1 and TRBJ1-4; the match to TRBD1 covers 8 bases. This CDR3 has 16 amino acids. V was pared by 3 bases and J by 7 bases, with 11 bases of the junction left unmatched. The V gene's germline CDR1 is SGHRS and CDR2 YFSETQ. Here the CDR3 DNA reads TGCGCCAGCAGCTGGGCCAACAGGGGGAATGGTGAAAAACTGTTTTTT. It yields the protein CASSWANRGNGEKLFF.

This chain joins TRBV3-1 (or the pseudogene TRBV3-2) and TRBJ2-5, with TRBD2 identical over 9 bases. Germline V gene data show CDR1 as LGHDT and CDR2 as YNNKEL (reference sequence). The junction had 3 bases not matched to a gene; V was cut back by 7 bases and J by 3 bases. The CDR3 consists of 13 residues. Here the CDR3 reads CASTAGGEETQYF. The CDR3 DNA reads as TGTGCCAGCACAGCGGGGGGCGAAGAGACCCAGTACTTC.

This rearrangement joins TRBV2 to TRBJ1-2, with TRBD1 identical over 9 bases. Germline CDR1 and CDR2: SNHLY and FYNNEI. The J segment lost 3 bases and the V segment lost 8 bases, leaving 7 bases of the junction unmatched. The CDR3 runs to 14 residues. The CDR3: CASSPGQGYYGYTF. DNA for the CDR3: TGTGCCAGCTCGCCGGGACAGGGATACTATGGCTACACCTTC.

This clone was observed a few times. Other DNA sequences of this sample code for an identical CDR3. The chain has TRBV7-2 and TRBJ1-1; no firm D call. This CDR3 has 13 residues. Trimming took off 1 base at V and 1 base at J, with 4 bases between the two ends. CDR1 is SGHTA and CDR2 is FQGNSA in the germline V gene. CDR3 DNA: TGTGCCAGCAGCTTAGACAGGAACACTGAAGCTTTCTTT. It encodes CASSLDRNTEAFF.

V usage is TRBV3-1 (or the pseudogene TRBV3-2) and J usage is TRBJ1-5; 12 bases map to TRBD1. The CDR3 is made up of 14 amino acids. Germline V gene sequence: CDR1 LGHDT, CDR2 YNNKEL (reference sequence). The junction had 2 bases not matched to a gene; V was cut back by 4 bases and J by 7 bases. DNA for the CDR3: TGTGCCAGCAGCCCGGGACAGGGGGCCCAGCCCCAGCATTTT. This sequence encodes CASSPGQGAQPQHF.

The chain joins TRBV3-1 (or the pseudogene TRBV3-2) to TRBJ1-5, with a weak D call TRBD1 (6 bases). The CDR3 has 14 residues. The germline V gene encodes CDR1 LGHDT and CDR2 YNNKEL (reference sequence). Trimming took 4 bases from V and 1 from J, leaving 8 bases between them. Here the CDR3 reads CASSLGQSNQPQHF. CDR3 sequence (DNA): TGTGCCAGCAGCCTTGGACAGAGCAATCAGCCCCAGCATTTT.

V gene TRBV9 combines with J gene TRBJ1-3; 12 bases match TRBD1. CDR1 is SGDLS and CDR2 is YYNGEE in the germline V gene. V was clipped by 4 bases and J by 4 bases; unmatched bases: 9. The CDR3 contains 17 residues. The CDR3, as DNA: TGTGCCAGCAGCCCCCCACCGGGACAGGGGGCCGGAAACACCATATATTTT. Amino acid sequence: CASSPPPGQGAGNTIYF.

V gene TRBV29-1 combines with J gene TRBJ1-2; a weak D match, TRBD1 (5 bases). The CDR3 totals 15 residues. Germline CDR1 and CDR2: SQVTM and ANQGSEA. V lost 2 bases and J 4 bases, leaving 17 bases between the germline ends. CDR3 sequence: CSVEPYNRGFYGYTF. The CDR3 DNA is TGCAGCGTTGAACCATATAATCGGGGGTTCTATGGCTACACCTTC.

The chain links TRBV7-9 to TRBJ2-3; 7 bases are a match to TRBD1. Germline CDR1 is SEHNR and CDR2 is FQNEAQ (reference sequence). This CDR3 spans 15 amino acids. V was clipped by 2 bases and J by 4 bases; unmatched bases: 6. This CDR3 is CASSLLTGSADTQYF. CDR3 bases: TGTGCCAGCAGCTTACTGACAGGGAGCGCAGATACGCAGTATTTT.

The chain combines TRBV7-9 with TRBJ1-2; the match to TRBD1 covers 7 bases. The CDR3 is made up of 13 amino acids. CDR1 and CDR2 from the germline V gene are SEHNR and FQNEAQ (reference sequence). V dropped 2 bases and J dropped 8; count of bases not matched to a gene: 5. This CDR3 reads CASSLQQGTGYTF. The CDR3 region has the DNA TGTGCCAGCAGCTTACAACAGGGGACCGGCTACACCTTC.

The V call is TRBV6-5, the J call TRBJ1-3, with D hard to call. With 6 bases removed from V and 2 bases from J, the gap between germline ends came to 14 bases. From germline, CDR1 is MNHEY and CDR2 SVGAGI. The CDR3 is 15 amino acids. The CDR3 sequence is CASSPGGLPGNTIYF. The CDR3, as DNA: TGTGCCAGCAGCCCCGGAGGGTTACCTGGAAACACCATATATTTT.

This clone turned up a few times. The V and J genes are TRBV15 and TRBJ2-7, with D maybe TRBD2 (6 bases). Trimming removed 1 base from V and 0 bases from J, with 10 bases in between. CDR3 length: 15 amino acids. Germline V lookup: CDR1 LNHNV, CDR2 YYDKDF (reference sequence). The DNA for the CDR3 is TGTGCCACCAGCAGAGGGGGGGTGGGCTCCTACGAGCAGTACTTC. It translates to CATSRGGVGSYEQYF. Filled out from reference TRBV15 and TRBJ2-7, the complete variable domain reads DAMVIQNPRYQVTQFGKPVTLSCSQTLNHNVMYWYQQKSSQAPKLLFHYYDKDFNNEADTPDNFQSRRPNTSFCFLDIRSPGLGDTAMYLCATSRGGVGSYEQYFGPGTRLTVT.

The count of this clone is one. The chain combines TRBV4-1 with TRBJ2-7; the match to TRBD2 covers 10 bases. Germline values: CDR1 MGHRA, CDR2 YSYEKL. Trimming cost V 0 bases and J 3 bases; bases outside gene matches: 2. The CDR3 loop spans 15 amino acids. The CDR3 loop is CASSQELAGNYEQYF. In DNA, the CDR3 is TGCGCCAGCAGCCAAGAACTAGCGGGAAACTACGAGCAGTACTTC.

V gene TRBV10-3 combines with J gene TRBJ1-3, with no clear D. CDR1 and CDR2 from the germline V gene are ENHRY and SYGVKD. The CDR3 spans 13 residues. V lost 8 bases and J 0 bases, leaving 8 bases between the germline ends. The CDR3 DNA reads TGTGCCATCGGACTGGACTCTGGAAACACCATATATTTT. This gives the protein CAIGLDSGNTIYF.

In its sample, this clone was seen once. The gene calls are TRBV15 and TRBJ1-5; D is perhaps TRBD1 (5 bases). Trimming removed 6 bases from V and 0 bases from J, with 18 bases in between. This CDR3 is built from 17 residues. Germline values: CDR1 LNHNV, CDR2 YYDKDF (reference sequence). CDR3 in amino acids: CATRDTRRGYSNQPQHF. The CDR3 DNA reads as TGTGCCACCAGGGATACACGGAGGGGTTATAGCAATCAGCCCCAGCATTTT.

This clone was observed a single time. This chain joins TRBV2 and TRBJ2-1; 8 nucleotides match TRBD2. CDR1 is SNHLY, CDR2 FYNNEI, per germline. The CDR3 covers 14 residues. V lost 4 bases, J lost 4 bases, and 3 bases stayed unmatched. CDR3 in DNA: TGTGCCAGCAGTGCTCGGGGGGGATACAATGAGCAGTTCTTC. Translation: CASSARGGYNEQFF.

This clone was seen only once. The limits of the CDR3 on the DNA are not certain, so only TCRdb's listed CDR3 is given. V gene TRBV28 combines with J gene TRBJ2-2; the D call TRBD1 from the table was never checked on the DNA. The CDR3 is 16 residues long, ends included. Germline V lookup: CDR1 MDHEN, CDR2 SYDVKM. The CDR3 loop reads CASSLWGRGIDRGAVF.

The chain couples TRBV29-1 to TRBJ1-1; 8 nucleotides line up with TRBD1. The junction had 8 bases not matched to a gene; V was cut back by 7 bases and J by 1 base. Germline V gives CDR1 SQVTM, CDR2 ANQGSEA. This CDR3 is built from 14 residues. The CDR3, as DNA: TGCAGCGGCCGACAGGGGCCCGCGAACACTGAAGCTTTCTTT. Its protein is CSGRQGPANTEAFF.

The CDR3 loop reads CASSQDGGYGYTF. The CDR3 DNA follows: TGTGCCAGCAGCCAAGATGGAGGGTATGGCTACACCTTC. The V call is TRBV3-1 (or the pseudogene TRBV3-2), the J call TRBJ1-2; D is uncertain. The V and J ends lost 0 bases and 5 bases respectively, with 7 bases between them. CDR1 is LGHDT and CDR2 is YNNKEL in the germline V gene (reference sequence). This CDR3 region has 13 residues.

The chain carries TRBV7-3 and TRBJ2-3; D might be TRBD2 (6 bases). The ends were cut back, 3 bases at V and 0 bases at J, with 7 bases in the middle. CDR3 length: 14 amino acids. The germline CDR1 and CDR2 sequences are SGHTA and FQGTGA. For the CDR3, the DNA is TGTGCCAGCAGCTTCAGCGGGAGCACAGATACGCAGTATTTT. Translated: CASSFSGSTDTQYF.

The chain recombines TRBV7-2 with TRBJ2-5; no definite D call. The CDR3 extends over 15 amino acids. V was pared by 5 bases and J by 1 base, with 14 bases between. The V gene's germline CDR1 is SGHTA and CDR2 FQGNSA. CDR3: CASSPYSVTQETQYF. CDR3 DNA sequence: TGTGCCAGCAGCCCCTACTCGGTCACCCAAGAGACCCAGTACTTC.

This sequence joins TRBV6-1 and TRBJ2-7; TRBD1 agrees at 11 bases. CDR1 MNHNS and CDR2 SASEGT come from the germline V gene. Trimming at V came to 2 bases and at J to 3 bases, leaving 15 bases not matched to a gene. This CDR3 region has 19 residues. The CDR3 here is CASSEFENSGGTGGYEQYF. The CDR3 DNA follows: TGTGCCAGCAGTGAATTCGAAAACTCTGGGGGGACAGGGGGCTACGAGCAGTACTTC.

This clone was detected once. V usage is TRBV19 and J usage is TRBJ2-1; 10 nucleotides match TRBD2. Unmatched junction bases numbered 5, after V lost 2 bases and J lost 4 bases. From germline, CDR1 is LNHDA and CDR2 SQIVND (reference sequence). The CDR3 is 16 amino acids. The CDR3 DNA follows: TGTGCCAGTAGTATACCGAGCGGGGGGGGTTACAATGAGCAGTTCTTC. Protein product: CASSIPSGGGYNEQFF.